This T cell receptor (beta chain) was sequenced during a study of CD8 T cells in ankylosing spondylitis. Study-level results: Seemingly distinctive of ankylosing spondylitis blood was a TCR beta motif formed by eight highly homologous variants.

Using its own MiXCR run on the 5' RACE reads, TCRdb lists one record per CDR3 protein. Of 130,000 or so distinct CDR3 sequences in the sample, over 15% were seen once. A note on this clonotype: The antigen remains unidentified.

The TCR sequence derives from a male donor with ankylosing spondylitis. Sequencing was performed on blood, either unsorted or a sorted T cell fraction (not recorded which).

The CDR3 DNA follows: TGTGCCAGCAGCGCGTTCCACGGGAACGAGCAGTTCTTC. It translates to CASSAFHGNEQFF. This chain connects TRBV9 to TRBJ2-1; the D gene is possibly TRBD2 (5 bases). V dropped 3 bases and J dropped 10 bases, with 14 bases sitting between them. There are 13 residues in the CDR3. From germline, CDR1 is SGDLS and CDR2 YYNGEE.